This paragraph reports one T cell receptor (beta chain). No antigen is known for it. TCRdb itself ran the PCR reads through MiXCR, one entry per CDR3 protein. The table records about 32,000 distinct CDR3 sequences, around 50% of them present only once. This sample stems from a study of esophageal squamous cell carcinoma under preoperative chemotherapy. Study-level points and caveats: Peripheral T cells migrating into the tumor appeared to partly supply post-treatment tumor-infiltrating lymphocytes.

Time point meaning: after preoperative PTX-NDP chemotherapy. The V end was cut by 5 bases, the J end by 5 bases, with 20 bases between. CDR1 is SGHTA and CDR2 is FQGNSA in the germline V gene. The CDR3 sequence is 16 residues long. This receptor was taken from a human donor with esophageal squamous cell carcinoma. The donor label of this sample is uncertain. V is TRBV7-2 and J is TRBJ2-3; D may correspond to TRBD1 or TRBD2 (6 bases each). This sample was taken from a patient given preoperative chemotherapy. The CDR3 DNA is TGTGCCAGCAGCGTTCGTGGGGGGCAACGCCAAGATACGCAGTATTTT. It translates to CASSVRGGQRQDTQYF. The full variable domain, in which reference TRBV7-2 and TRBJ2-3 provide the parts outside the CDR3, is GAGVSQSPSNKVTEKGKDVELRCDPISGHTALYWYRQSLGQGLEFLIYFQGNSAPDKSGLPSDRFSAERTGGSVSTLTIQRTQQEDSAVYLCASSVRGGQRQDTQYFGPGTRLTVL.